This T cell receptor (beta chain) was captured in a study of cytomegalovirus exposure and HLA in healthy donors. Trimming removed 4 bases from V and 0 bases from J, with 9 bases in between. The CDR3 length is 14 residues. Germline V CDR1 and CDR2: MNHEY, SMNVEV (reference sequence). Some clones are missing from TCRdb's copy, which holds only in-frame ones; the method was immunoSEQ multiplex PCR. The sample holds 300,000 to 450,000 clones, approximately 90% seen once. This clone occurred a few times. Sequencing was carried out using PBMCs. The source of this sequence is a woman aged 18-29 years in good health and CMV-seronegative. The chain uses TRBV27 and TRBJ1-1; the D gene is possibly TRBD1 (6 bases). The CDR3 DNA sequence: TGTGCCAGCAGTTACAGGGACATGAACACTGAAGCTTTCTTT. This gives the protein CASSYRDMNTEAFF.